This T cell receptor beta chain was found in a study of blood T cell repertoires in COVID-19. Study-level information: There were acute and convalescent COVID-19 samples, and they came from the United States, Italy and Spain. T cells, B-cell-depleted T cells, or PBMCs supplied cDNA or gDNA.

Original processing methods: Nucleated cell counts were estimated from reference gene primer amplification. Only in-frame clones appear in the TCRdb table, and some are missing; sequencing was by immunoSEQ multiplex PCR. V, J and clone size were drawn from that table, and D and trimming were deduced from the DNA. The profile shows some 200,000 clones, approximately 92% of them singletons. CDR1 is MDHEN, CDR2 SYDVKM, per germline. Trimming stripped 2 bases from V and 4 bases from J, with 14 bases between. The CDR3 length is 15 residues. The chain uses TRBV28 and TRBJ1-2, with TRBD1 as a possible D gene (6 bases). The receptor's source is a man aged 50 to 59 with acute or convalescent COVID-19. Sample: peripheral blood. CDR3 region: CASSLLAGGGYGYTF. CDR3 DNA sequence: TGTGCCAGCAGTTTACTGGCGGGAGGGGGCTATGGCTACACCTTC.